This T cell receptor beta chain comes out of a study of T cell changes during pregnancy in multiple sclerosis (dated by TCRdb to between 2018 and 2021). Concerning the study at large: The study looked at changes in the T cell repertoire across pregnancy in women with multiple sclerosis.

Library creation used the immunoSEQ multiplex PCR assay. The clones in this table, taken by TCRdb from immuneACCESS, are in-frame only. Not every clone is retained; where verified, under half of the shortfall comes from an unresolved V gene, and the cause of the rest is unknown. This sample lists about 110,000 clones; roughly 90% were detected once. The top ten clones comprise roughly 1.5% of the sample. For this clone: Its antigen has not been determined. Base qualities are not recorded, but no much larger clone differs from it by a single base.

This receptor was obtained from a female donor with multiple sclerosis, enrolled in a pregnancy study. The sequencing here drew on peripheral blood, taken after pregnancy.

The nucleotides are TGTGCCAGCAGCCCAGGACAGCCCAATAACTATGGCTACACCTTC. This translates into CASSPGQPNNYGYTF. Recombination linked TRBV7-3 to TRBJ1-2; TRBD1 is a weak D gene call, 6 bases matching. V is shortened by 5 bases, J by 1 base, and the region joining them spans 14 bases. The germline V gene supplies CDR1 SGHTA and CDR2 FQGTGA. The CDR3 sequence holds 15 residues, the cysteine and phenylalanine included. Only the CDR3 DNA is retained, 45 bases long and in frame from the first base. The CDR3, completed at both ends by the reference TRBV7-3 and TRBJ1-2 genes, gives the full variable domain GAGVSQTPSNKVTEKGKYVELRCDPISGHTALYWYRQSLGQGPEFLIYFQGTGAADDSGLPNDRFFAVRPEGSVSTLKIQRTERGDSAVYLCASSPGQPNNYGYTFGSGTRLTVV.